These 14 T cell receptor beta chains share one sample of origin, sequenced in a study of cytomegalovirus exposure and HLA in healthy donors. PCR was performed using 60 Vbeta and 13 Jbeta primers. Data came from immunoSEQ multiplex PCR; TCRdb stores just in-frame clones and leaves some out. The table has nearly 110,000 clones, around three quarters seen once. Sequencing was performed on PBMCs. The receptors were gathered from a boy aged 5-17 years in good health and CMV-seronegative.

Note on this clone: The sample carries other DNA sequences with the same CDR3. The chain links TRBV7-3 to TRBJ2-5; 12 bases agree with TRBD2. The germline V gene encodes CDR1 SGHTA and CDR2 FQGTGA. The J segment lost 4 bases and the V segment lost 2 bases, leaving 5 bases of the junction unmatched. The CDR3 is 16 residues long. DNA for the CDR3: TGTGCCAGCAGCTTAGGGCTAGCGGGGGGGCTAGAGACCCAGTACTTC. Translating gives CASSLGLAGGLETQYF. Full variable domain (remainder filled in from reference TRBV7-3 and TRBJ2-5): GAGVSQTPSNKVTEKGKYVELRCDPISGHTALYWYRQSLGQGPEFLIYFQGTGAADDSGLPNDRFFAVRPEGSVSTLKIQRTERGDSAVYLCASSLGLAGGLETQYFGPGTRLLVL.

The V gene is TRBV6-5, the J gene TRBJ1-6; D unclear. Between the trimmed V and J ends, which lost 0 bases and 9 bases, there was a span of 12 bases. Germline CDR1 is MNHEY and CDR2 is SVGAGI. The CDR3 sequence is 15 residues long. CDR3 coding DNA: TGTGCCAGCAGTTACTCGCTGGCAGATACTTCACCCCTCCACTTT. Protein: CASSYSLADTSPLHF.

V is TRBV28 and J is TRBJ1-1; weak D call: TRBD1 (6 bases). Germline values: CDR1 MDHEN, CDR2 SYDVKM. The CDR3 is 15 amino acids. Trimming removed 4 bases from V and 5 bases from J, with 17 bases in between. The CDR3 DNA sequence: TGTGCCAGCAGTTCGGAACAGGGTGCTGGAACTGAAGCTTTCTTT. This sequence encodes CASSSEQGAGTEAFF.

The rearrangement joins TRBV5-8 to TRBJ2-7; a weak D match, TRBD1 (5 bases). Between the trimmed V and J ends, which lost 4 bases and 3 bases, there was a span of 17 bases. CDR1 SGHTS and CDR2 YDEGEE come from the germline V gene. There are 15 residues in the CDR3. The CDR3 protein is CASSTPGRDLYEQYF. The CDR3 DNA reads TGTGCCAGCAGCACCCCGGGCAGGGATCTCTACGAGCAGTACTTC.

In this sample, this clone is medium-sized. The chain carries TRBV5-6 and TRBJ1-1, with TRBD1 as a possible D gene (5 bases). The germline V and J ends were trimmed by 0 bases and 7 bases, with 10 bases remaining between them. The germline V gene encodes CDR1 SGHDT and CDR2 YYEEEE. This CDR3 comprises 13 residues. In nucleotides, the CDR3 is TGTGCCAGCAGCTTGGCCCCAGGGATTGAAGCTTTCTTT. Protein sequence: CASSLAPGIEAFF.

This clone was picked up one time. The sample holds other DNA sequences that translate to the same CDR3. The V gene is TRBV18, the J gene TRBJ2-7, with 11 nucleotides matching TRBD2. The CDR3 has 14 amino acids. V gave up 3 bases and J gave up 3 bases; unmatched junction bases: 1. Germline values: CDR1 KGHSH, CDR2 LQKENI. The CDR3 coding sequence is TGTGCCAGCTCACCGACTAGCGGGGACTACGAGCAGTACTTC. Translating it yields CASSPTSGDYEQYF.

The genes are TRBV5-6 and TRBJ2-7; no clear D. Germline loops: CDR1 SGHDT, CDR2 YYEEEE. V gave up 3 bases and J gave up 3 bases, with 4 bases separating them. This CDR3 contains 11 residues. The CDR3 protein is CASSSNYEQYF. CDR3 coding DNA: TGTGCCAGCAGCTCAAACTACGAGCAGTACTTC. Drawing the rest from reference TRBV5-6 and TRBJ2-7, the complete variable domain is DAGVTQSPTHLIKTRGQQVTLRCSPKSGHDTVSWYQQALGQGPQFIFQYYEEEERQRGNFPDRFSGHQFPNYSSELNVNALLLGDSALYLCASSSNYEQYFGPGTRLTVT.

The chain couples TRBV5-1 to TRBJ2-7, with TRBD2 matching over 12 bases. The V gene end was trimmed by 5 bases and the J gene end by 4 bases; junction bases not matched to a gene: 7. The CDR3 spans 15 residues. The germline V gene encodes CDR1 SGHRS and CDR2 YFSETQ. The CDR3 DNA follows: TGCGCCAGCAGGCGTTTGACTAGCGGGAGTTACGAGCAGTACTTC. Translated, it gives CASRRLTSGSYEQYF.

This rearrangement joins TRBV30 to TRBJ2-1, with 9 bases identical to TRBD2. CDR1 is GTSNPN and CDR2 is SVGIG in the germline V gene (reference sequence). The V gene end was trimmed by 0 bases and the J gene end by 0 bases; junction bases not matched to a gene: 0. The CDR3 runs 15 residues. Here the CDR3 reads CAWSVAGGSYNEQFF. The CDR3 bases are TGTGCCTGGAGTGTAGCGGGAGGCTCCTACAATGAGCAGTTCTTC.

A word on this clone: The CDR3 does not close with the conserved phenylalanine or tryptophan, likely indicating a read error. The chain recombines TRBV5-1 with TRBJ1-5; 8 bases agree with TRBD1. The trim removed 4 bases at V and 2 bases at J, leaving 2 bases unmatched. This CDR3 is built from 14 residues. The germline CDR1 and CDR2 sequences are SGHRS and YFSETQ. The DNA for the CDR3 is TGCGCCAGCAGCCCGGACAGGGGCAATCAGCCCCAGCATGTT. This translates into CASSPDRGNQPQHV.

V usage is TRBV7-8 and J usage is TRBJ2-7, with TRBD2 matching 7 bases. CDR3 length: 14 amino acids. The ends lost 4 bases at V and 3 bases at J; junction bases unmatched: 6. Germline loops: CDR1 SGHVS, CDR2 FQNEAQ. The CDR3 protein is CASSSGGKNYEQYF. Here the CDR3 DNA reads TGTGCCAGCAGCTCCGGGGGGAAGAACTACGAGCAGTACTTC.

The chain links TRBV14 to TRBJ2-3, with D maybe TRBD1 (6 bases). CDR1 and CDR2 (germline): SGHDN, FVKESK. The CDR3 runs 13 residues. V was shortened by 9 bases and J by 2 bases, with 12 bases between the two germline ends. The CDR3 is CASSRQDTDTQYF. DNA for the CDR3: TGTGCCAGTTCCCGACAGGACACAGATACGCAGTATTTT.

This clone was seen a single time. The chain has TRBV25-1 and TRBJ2-2; D gene unclear. This CDR3 is 11 amino acids long. The germline CDR1 and CDR2 sequences are MGHDK and SYGVNS. V was pared by 9 bases and J by 4 bases, with 6 bases between. The CDR3 DNA reads as TGTGCCAGTACATTCACCGGGGAGCTGTTTTTT. Its translation: CASTFTGELFF. Based on the CDR3 plus reference TRBV25-1 and TRBJ2-2, the full variable domain is EADIYQTPRYLVIGTGKKITLECSQTMGHDKMYWYQQDPGMELHLIHYSYGVNSTEKGDLSSESTVSRIRTEHFPLTLESARPSHTSQYLCASTFTGELFFGEGSRLTVL.

The V call is TRBV27, the J call TRBJ2-2; 13 bases line up with TRBD2. The J segment lost 5 bases and the V segment lost 6 bases, leaving 9 bases of the junction unmatched. This CDR3 is built from 17 residues. Germline V CDR1 and CDR2: MNHEY, SMNVEV (reference sequence). CDR3 coding DNA: TGTGCCAGCAGCCGACTAGCGGGAGGCCGGAGGACCGGGGAGCTGTTTTTT. Protein: CASSRLAGGRRTGELFF.